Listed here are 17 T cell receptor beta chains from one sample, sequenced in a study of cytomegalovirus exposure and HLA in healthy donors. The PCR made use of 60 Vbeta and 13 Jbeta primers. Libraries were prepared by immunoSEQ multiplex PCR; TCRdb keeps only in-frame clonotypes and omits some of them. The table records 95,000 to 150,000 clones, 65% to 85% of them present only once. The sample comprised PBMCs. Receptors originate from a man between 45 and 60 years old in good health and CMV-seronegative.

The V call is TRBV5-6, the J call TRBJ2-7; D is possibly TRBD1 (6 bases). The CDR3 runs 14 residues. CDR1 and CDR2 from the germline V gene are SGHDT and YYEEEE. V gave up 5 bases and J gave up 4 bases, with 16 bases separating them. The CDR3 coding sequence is TGTGCCAGCAGTCTACCGGGACACCAGTACGAGCAGTACTTC. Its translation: CASSLPGHQYEQYF.

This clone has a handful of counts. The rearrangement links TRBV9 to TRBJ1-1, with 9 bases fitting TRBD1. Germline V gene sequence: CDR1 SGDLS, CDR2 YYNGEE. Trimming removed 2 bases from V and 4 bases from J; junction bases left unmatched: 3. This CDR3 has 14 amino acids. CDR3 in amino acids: CASSVRQGGTEAFF. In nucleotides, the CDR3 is TGTGCCAGCAGCGTGAGACAGGGGGGCACTGAAGCTTTCTTT.

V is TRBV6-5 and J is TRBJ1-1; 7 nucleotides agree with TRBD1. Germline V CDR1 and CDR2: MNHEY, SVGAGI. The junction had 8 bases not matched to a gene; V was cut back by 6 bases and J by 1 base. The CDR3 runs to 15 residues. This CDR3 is CASSRQGRPNTEAFF. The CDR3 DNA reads TGTGCCAGCAGCAGACAGGGCCGCCCGAACACTGAAGCTTTCTTT.

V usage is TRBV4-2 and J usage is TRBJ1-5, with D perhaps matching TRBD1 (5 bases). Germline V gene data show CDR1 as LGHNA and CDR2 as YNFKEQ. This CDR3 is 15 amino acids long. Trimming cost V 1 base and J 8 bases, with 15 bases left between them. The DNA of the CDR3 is TGTGCCAGCAGCCAAGCTTGGGGCACGACGGAGCCCCAGCATTTT. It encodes CASSQAWGTTEPQHF.

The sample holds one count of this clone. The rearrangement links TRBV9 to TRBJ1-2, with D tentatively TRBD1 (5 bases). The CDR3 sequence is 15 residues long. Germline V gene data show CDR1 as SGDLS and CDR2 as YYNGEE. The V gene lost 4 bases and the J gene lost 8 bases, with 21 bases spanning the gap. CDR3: CASSPRTPGLRGYTF. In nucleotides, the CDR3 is TGTGCCAGCAGCCCCCGTACCCCAGGGTTGAGGGGCTACACCTTC.

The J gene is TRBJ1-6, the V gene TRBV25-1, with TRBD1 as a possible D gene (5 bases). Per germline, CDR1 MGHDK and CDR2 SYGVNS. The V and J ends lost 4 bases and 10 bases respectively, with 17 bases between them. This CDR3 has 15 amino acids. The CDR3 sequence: CASSGPSTGDSPLHF. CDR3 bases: TGTGCCAGCAGTGGACCGAGCACGGGGGACTCACCCCTCCACTTT.

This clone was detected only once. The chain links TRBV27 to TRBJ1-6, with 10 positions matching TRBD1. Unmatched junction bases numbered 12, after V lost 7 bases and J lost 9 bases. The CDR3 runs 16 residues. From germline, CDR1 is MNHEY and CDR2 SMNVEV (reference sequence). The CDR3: CASIDPQGTGVSPLHF. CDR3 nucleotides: TGTGCCAGCATCGACCCGCAAGGGACAGGGGTTTCACCCCTCCACTTT.

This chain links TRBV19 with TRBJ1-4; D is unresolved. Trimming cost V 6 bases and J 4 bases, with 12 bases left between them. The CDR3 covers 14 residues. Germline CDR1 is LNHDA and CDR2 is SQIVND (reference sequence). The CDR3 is CASSTSAVNEKLFF. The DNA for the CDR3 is TGTGCCAGTAGCACGTCTGCAGTTAATGAAAAACTGTTTTTT.

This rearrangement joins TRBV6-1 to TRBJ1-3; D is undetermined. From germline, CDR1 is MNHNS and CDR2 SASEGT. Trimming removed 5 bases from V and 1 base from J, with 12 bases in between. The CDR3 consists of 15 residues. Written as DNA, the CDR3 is TGTGCCAGCAGTCCCCTTGAGCTATCTGGAAACACCATATATTTT. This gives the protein CASSPLELSGNTIYF.

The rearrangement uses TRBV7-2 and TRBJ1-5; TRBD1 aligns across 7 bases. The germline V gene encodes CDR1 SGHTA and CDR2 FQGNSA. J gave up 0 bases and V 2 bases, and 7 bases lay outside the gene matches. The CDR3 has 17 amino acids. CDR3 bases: TGTGCCAGCAGCTTAACCCCAGGGGGGAATAGCAATCAGCCCCAGCATTTT. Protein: CASSLTPGGNSNQPQHF.

CDR3 in amino acids: CASSVEGTGLNTGELFF. Written as DNA, the CDR3 is TGTGCCAGCAGCGTAGAAGGGACAGGGTTGAACACCGGGGAGCTGTTTTTT. The chain carries TRBV9 and TRBJ2-2; TRBD1 agrees at 9 bases. Germline CDR1 and CDR2: SGDLS and YYNGEE. This CDR3 region has 17 residues. V shed 0 bases, J shed 1 base, and the junction held 4 bases outside the gene matches. The entire variable domain, with the rest obtained from reference TRBV9 and TRBJ2-2, is as follows: DSGVTQTPKHLITATGQRVTLRCSPRSGDLSVYWYQQSLDQGLQFLIQYYNGEERAKGNILERFSAQQFPDLHSELNLSSLELGDSALYFCASSVEGTGLNTGELFFGEGSRLTVL.

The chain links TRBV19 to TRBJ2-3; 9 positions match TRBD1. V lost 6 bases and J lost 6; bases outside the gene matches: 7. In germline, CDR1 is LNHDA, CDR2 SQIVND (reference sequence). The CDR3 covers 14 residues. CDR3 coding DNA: TGTGCCAGTAGATTACAGGGGGCGGTGGATACGCAGTATTTT. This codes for CASRLQGAVDTQYF.

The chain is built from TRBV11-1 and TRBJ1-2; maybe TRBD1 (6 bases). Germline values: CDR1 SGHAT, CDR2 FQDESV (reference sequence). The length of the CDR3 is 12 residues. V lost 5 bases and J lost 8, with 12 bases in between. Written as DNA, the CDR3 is TGTGCCAGCAGCCCAACAGGGTTGGGCTACACCTTC. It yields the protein CASSPTGLGYTF.

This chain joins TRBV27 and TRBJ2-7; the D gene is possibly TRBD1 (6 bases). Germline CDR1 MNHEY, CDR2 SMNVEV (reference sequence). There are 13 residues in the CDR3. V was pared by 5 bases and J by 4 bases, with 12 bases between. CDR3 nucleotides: TGTGCCAGCAGTCCATTAACAGGGTACGAGCAGTACTTC. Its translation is CASSPLTGYEQYF.

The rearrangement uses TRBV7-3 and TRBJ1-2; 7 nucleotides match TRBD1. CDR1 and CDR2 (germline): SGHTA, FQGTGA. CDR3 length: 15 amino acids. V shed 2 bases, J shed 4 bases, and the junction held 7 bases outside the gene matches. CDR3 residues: CASSLGAGGSYGYTF. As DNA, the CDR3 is TGTGCCAGCAGCTTAGGGGCAGGGGGAAGCTATGGCTACACCTTC.

The CDR3 sequence is CASSLGQGFTDTQYF. The DNA of the CDR3 is TGTGCCAGCAGCTTAGGCCAGGGTTTCACAGATACGCAGTATTTT. The chain recombines TRBV7-9 with TRBJ2-3; maybe TRBD1 (5 bases). V was cut by 1 base and J by 2 bases, with 10 bases left in between. The V gene's germline CDR1 is SEHNR and CDR2 FQNEAQ (reference sequence). CDR3 length: 15 residues.

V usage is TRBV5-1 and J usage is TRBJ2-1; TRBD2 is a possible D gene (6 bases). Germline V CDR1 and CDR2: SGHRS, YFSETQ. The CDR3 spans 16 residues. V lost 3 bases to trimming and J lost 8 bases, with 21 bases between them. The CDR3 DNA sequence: TGCGCCAGCAGCTCGGTCGGGGCAGATCGGAGGGATGAGCAGTTCTTC. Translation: CASSSVGADRRDEQFF.